This T cell receptor beta chain originates from a study of T cell responses to AZD1222 COVID-19 vaccine. Notes on the study in general: Seropositive status at baseline applied to only five or six AZD1222 recipients. The sample set comprised mostly white British donors with more females, and clonal diversity was possibly underestimated. After two AZD1222 doses, spike-specific TCR breadth and depth rose versus day 0.

Assay: immunoSEQ multiplex PCR; the TCRdb copy retains only in-frame clones and omits some. Altogether about 150,000 clones are present, approximately 86% being singletons, with the ten largest covering over 6%. About this clone: The target antigen is unknown.

The CDR3 runs to 16 residues. The ends lost 2 bases at V and 4 bases at J; junction bases unmatched: 3. The germline V gene has CDR1 KGHSH and CDR2 LQKENI. The chain is built from TRBV18 and TRBJ2-2; TRBD1 matches 11 bases. The origin of this receptor is an adult who had recovered from COVID-19. This sample comprised peripheral blood, obtained after recovery from COVID-19. In DNA form, the CDR3 reads TGTGCCAGCTCACCATGGACAGGGGGCGGCACCGGGGAGCTGTTTTTT. Translated, it gives CASSPWTGGGTGELFF.